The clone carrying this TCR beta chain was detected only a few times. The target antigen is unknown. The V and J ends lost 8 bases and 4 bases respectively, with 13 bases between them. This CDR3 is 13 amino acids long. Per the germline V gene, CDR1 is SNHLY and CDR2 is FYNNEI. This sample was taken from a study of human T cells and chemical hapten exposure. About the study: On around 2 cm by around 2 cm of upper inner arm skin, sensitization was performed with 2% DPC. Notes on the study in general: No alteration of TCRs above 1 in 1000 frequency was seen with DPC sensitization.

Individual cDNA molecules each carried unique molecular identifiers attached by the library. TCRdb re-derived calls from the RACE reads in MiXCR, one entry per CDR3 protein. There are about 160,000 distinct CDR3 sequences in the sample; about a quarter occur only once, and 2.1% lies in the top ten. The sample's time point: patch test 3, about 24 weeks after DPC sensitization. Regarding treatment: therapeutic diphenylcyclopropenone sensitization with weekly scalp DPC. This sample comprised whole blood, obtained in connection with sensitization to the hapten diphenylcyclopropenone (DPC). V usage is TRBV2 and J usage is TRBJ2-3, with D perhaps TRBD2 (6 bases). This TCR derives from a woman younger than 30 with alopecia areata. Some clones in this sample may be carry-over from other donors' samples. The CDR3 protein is CASGTPGADTQYF. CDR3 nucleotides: TGTGCCAGCGGGACCCCGGGGGCAGATACGCAGTATTTT.